A selection of T cell receptor beta chains follows, all from one sample in a study of technical replicates of blood from several donors. Some clones are missing from TCRdb's copy, which holds only in-frame ones; the method was immunoSEQ multiplex PCR. The sample carries approximately 53,000 clones, roughly 95% recorded once. Sequencing was done on a sample of T cells isolated from PBMCs. The origin of the receptors is a human donor in good health. Both conserved end residues are part of each CDR3. The D gene is left open where the match is weak. The size entry is marked missing in some rows and otherwise reads once, few, many or a size class.

TRBJ2-2 TRBV28 NA TRBD2 CASNPGALAETGELFF TGTGCCAGCAACCCCGGCGCCCTAGCGGAAACCGGGGAGCTGTTTTTT
TRBJ2-7 TRBV5-1 NA TRBD2 CASSLGGGRAYEQYF TGCGCCAGCAGCTTGGGAGGCGGGAGGGCCTACGAGCAGTACTTC
TRBJ1-4 TRBV25-1 NA TRBD1 CASRGQGGSNEKLFF TGTGCCAGCAGGGGACAGGGGGGTAGTAATGAAAAACTGTTTTTT
TRBJ2-7 TRBV5-6 NA TRBD2 CASRLAGVTYEQYF TGTGCCAGCAGACTAGCGGGCGTCACCTACGAGCAGTACTTC
TRBJ1-4 TRBV10-3 NA NA CAISDFPGTGGGKLFF TGTGCCATCAGTGATTTCCCCGGGACGGGGGGGGGAAAACTGTTTTTT
TRBJ2-7 TRBV5-1 NA NA CASSLGVLGTVTYEQYF TGCGCCAGCAGCTTGGGGGTACTTGGGACTGTTACCTACGAGCAGTACTTC
TRBJ2-7 TRBV19 NA TRBD1 CASSPTGGTYEQYF TGTGCCAGTAGTCCTACAGGGGGAACCTACGAGCAGTACTTC
TRBJ2-7 TRBV6-6 NA TRBD2 CASSLAGLSSYEQYF TGTGCCAGCAGCCTAGCGGGCCTGAGCTCCTACGAGCAGTACTTC
TRBJ2-5 TRBV6-6 NA NA CASRAGSLTETQYF TGTGCCAGCAGGGCAGGGTCACTTACAGAGACCCAGTACTTC
TRBJ2-7 TRBV6-5 NA TRBD1 CASRDRASYEQYF TGTGCCAGCAGGGACAGGGCTTCCTACGAGCAGTACTTC
TRBJ2-1 TRBV7-8 once NA CASSLARYNEQFF TGTGCCAGCAGCTTAGCCCGGTACAATGAGCAGTTCTTC
TRBJ2-7 TRBV18 NA NA CASSGDFRSYEQYF TGTGCCAGCTCCGGTGACTTCCGCTCCTACGAGCAGTACTTC
TRBJ2-7 TRBV20-1 NA NA CSARGQSEQYF TGCAGTGCTAGGGGGCAAAGCGAGCAGTACTTC
TRBJ2-7 TRBV5-6 NA TRBD1 CASSLVETGDGNEQYF TGTGCCAGCAGCTTGGTCGAGACAGGGGATGGGAACGAGCAGTACTTC
TRBJ1-2 TRBV5-6 NA NA CASSLEVPDIYGYTF TGTGCCAGCAGCTTGGAGGTTCCCGACATCTATGGCTACACCTTC
TRBJ1-5 TRBV6-5 NA TRBD1 CASSRQGFGNQPQHF TGTGCCAGCAGTAGACAGGGTTTTGGCAATCAGCCCCAGCATTTT
TRBJ1-1 TRBV7-2 NA NA CASSLRTDPGEAFF TGTGCCAGCAGCTTACGAACTGACCCAGGGGAAGCTTTCTTT
TRBJ1-5 TRBV19 NA NA CASTRTSTDQPQHF TGTGCCAGTACCCGGACTTCTACTGATCAGCCCCAGCATTTT
TRBJ2-7 TRBV27 once TRBD2 CASSAQPGLAGYEQYF TGTGCCAGCAGCGCTCAACCGGGACTAGCGGGCTACGAGCAGTACTTC
TRBJ2-7 TRBV27 NA TRBD1 CASNPWTGSTEQYF TGTGCCAGCAACCCCTGGACAGGGTCTACGGAGCAGTACTTC
TRBJ2-7 TRBV4-2 NA NA CASSQVVWRLDTYEQYF TGTGCCAGCAGCCAAGTAGTCTGGCGACTAGATACGTACGAGCAGTACTTC
TRBJ2-7 TRBV27 NA NA CASSLGLTYEQYF TGTGCCAGCAGTTTAGGGCTAACCTACGAGCAGTACTTC
TRBJ1-2 TRBV9 NA NA CASSPTGNPLYGYTF TGTGCCAGCAGCCCCACAGGGAACCCCCTTTATGGCTACACCTTC
TRBJ1-1 TRBV4-3 NA NA CASSQEGQGEQGMNTEAFF TGCGCCAGCAGCCAAGAAGGGCAAGGGGAGCAGGGGATGAACACTGAAGCTTTCTTT
TRBJ2-5 TRBV6-1 NA NA CASSETAGQAGETQYF TGTGCCAGCAGTGAAACTGCTGGCCAGGCAGGAGAGACCCAGTACTTC
TRBJ2-7 TRBV29-1 NA TRBD2 CSAETSGRSTYEQYF TGCAGCGCTGAAACTAGCGGGAGGTCCACCTACGAGCAGTACTTC
TRBJ2-1 TRBV5-1 NA TRBD2 CASSLSVNSGSGNEQFF TGCGCCAGCAGCTTGTCGGTTAATAGCGGGAGTGGCAATGAGCAGTTCTTC
TRBJ1-1 TRBV4-2 NA NA CASSLPGGEIEAFF TGTGCCAGCAGCCTCCCCGGTGGAGAGATTGAAGCTTTCTTT
TRBJ1-2 TRBV10-2 NA TRBD1 CASSPGQRNYGYTF TGCGCCAGCAGTCCGGGACAGAGGAACTATGGCTACACCTTC